Presented here are 4 T cell receptor beta chains from one specimen sequenced in a study of blood T cell repertoires in COVID-19 (dated by TCRdb to the early 2020s). The receptor library was made with the immunoSEQ multiplex PCR assay. TCRdb mirrors the immuneACCESS table, restricted to in-frame sequences. Some clones are absent from its copies; in checked studies, under half trace to an unresolved V gene, and the reason for the others is unknown. This sample gives under 250,000 clones in total; about four fifths of them show up just once. The ten largest clones capture 3.5% to 4.5% of the sample. Source material: peripheral blood. These receptor sequences come from a man between 45 and 60 years old with acute or convalescent COVID-19.

The gene calls are TRBV20-1 and TRBJ1-6, with TRBD1 identical over 9 bases. The CDR3 length is 15 residues. Germline lookup yields CDR1 DFQATT and CDR2 SNEGSKA (reference sequence). V was pared by 3 bases and J by 9 bases, with 9 bases of the junction left unmatched. In DNA, the CDR3 is TGCAGTGCTAGTGCCGGGACAGGGATTGTTTCACCCCTCCACTTT. The encoded protein is CSASAGTGIVSPLHF.

This chain links TRBV7-8 with TRBJ1-2; TRBD1 matches 11 bases. Losses at the gene ends were 5 bases for V and 3 bases for J; bases not matched to a gene: 20. The CDR3 contains 20 residues. Germline V gives CDR1 SGHVS, CDR2 FQNEAQ. The CDR3 DNA is TGTGCCAGCAGCCGGCTCACGGTGGGGACAGGGGGAATTGTTCACTATGGCTACACCTTC. It is translated as CASSRLTVGTGGIVHYGYTF.

This chain joins TRBV27 and TRBJ2-2, with a possible D match to TRBD2 (5 bases). Germline assignment: CDR1 MNHEY and CDR2 SMNVEV (reference sequence). With 6 bases removed from V and 1 base from J, the gap between germline ends came to 6 bases. The CDR3 is made up of 13 amino acids. CDR3 sequence (DNA): TGTGCCAGCAGGAGGGAGAACACCGGGGAGCTGTTTTTT. It specifies CASRRENTGELFF.

The J gene is TRBJ1-1, the V gene TRBV5-4; no clear D gene. Trimming removed 4 bases from V and 3 bases from J, with 16 bases in between. The CDR3 contains 15 residues. The germline V gene has CDR1 SGHNT and CDR2 YYREEE (reference sequence). The CDR3 is CASSRGSKRDTEAFF. The CDR3 DNA sequence: TGTGCCAGCAGCAGAGGGAGCAAGCGGGACACTGAAGCTTTCTTT.